The TCR beta chain under discussion was sequenced for a study of blood T cell repertoires in COVID-19. On the study more broadly: The samples span acute and convalescent COVID-19 from the United States, Italy and Spain. T cells, B-cell-depleted T cells, or PBMCs supplied cDNA or gDNA.

The CDR3 extends over 13 amino acids. The germline V gene has CDR1 SGHNT and CDR2 YENEEA. V shed 10 bases, J shed 3 bases, and the junction held 4 bases outside the gene matches. As handled by the study authors: Reference gene primer amplification yielded estimated nucleated cell counts. Method: immunoSEQ multiplex PCR; TCRdb's copy keeps in-frame clones and lacks some. V, J and clone size derive from that table, while D and trimming were established from the DNA sequence. The sample carries 390,000 or so clones, around 90% recorded once. The receptor's source is a man younger than 35 with active or convalescent COVID-19. The sample comprised peripheral blood. The chain joins TRBV11-3 to TRBJ2-3, with 10 bases fitting TRBD1. In DNA form, the CDR3 reads TGTGCCACGGGACAGGGGAATACAGATACGCAGTATTTT. It codes for CATGQGNTDTQYF.